This T cell receptor beta chain was retrieved from a study of OX40 agonist ivuxolimab in advanced cancers. Study information: Patients were treated with ivuxolimab, an agonistic anti-OX40 (CD134) antibody.

Sequenced by immunoSEQ multiplex PCR; TCRdb stores in-frame clones only, minus some. The profile shows 100,000 to 150,000 clones, 92% of them singletons. General observations from the study: CD8+ T cells (on average) carried more expanded clones than CD4+ T cells.

Germline V lookup: CDR1 SGHVS, CDR2 FQNEAQ. Trimming took 8 bases from V and 1 from J, leaving 13 bases between them. The CDR3 sequence is 14 residues long. A note on this clone: Its target is unknown.

The chain couples TRBV7-8 to TRBJ2-3, with D unclear. The specimen comprised CD4+ or CD8+ T cells sorted from blood, sampled in a trial of the OX40 agonist ivuxolimab. The sequence derives from an adult with an advanced solid tumor such as melanoma, head and neck, liver or kidney cancer. CDR3 nucleotide sequence: TGTGCCAGCGGAAGGGTAGGCGGCACAGATACGCAGTATTTT. It is translated as CASGRVGGTDTQYF.